A selection of T cell receptor beta chains follows, all from one sample in a study of blood T cell repertoires in COVID-19. Generated by immunoSEQ multiplex PCR, the TCRdb table keeps only in-frame clones and is missing some. The sample shows hundreds of thousands of clones, around 90% of them seen only once. Sequencing was done on a sample of PBMCs or T cells enriched from blood (not recorded which). All receptors come from a woman aged 18 to 35 with acute COVID-19. The conserved cysteine and the conserved F or W are not part of the CDR3 here.

CDR3aa: ASSDPVPSYEQY
v_gene: TRBV25-1

CDR3aa: ASSYSGTGEWETQY
v_gene: TRBV6-5

CDR3aa: ASSRDRGNEKLF
v_gene: TRBV5-1

CDR3aa: ASSLYDRPTGGYT
v_gene: TRBV28

CDR3aa: ATSDKTSGAPDTQY
v_gene: TRBV24-1

CDR3aa: ASRRGTGRDNEQF
v_gene: TRBV11-1

CDR3aa: ASSPGLAVSYEQY
v_gene: TRBV5-1

CDR3aa: ASSQFLTRGAGGELF
v_gene: TRBV14

CDR3aa: SASSLRGPTYEQY
v_gene: TRBV20-1

CDR3aa: ASSTGAIGNTIY
v_gene: TRBV6-5

CDR3aa: ATAGSGLTYNEQF
v_gene: TRBV27

CDR3aa: ASSYPKRGRIAETQY
v_gene: TRBV6-2/TRBV6-3

CDR3aa: ASSSKRQVGTNYGYT
v_gene: TRBV7-9

CDR3aa: AISESGTTSLYEQY
v_gene: TRBV10-3

CDR3aa: SVDRTGNTEAF
v_gene: TRBV29-1

CDR3aa: ASSPEGRSTDTQY
v_gene: TRBV3-1/TRBV3-2

CDR3aa: ASRPLASGISYNEQF
v_gene: TRBV11-2

CDR3aa: ATSDSHNFSNQPQH
v_gene: TRBV24-1

CDR3aa: ASSEEGPETQY
v_gene: TRBV10-1

CDR3aa: AISEGVAGGANEQF
v_gene: TRBV10-3

CDR3aa: ASSLVSGDAAYSYEQY
v_gene: TRBV5-1

CDR3aa: ASSQDPHRGAGNTIY
v_gene: TRBV4-3

CDR3aa: ASSPAQGSYGYT
v_gene: TRBV18

CDR3aa: ASSRQGAVNSPLH
v_gene: TRBV2

CDR3aa: ASSSRDRATYNEQF
v_gene: TRBV7-9

CDR3aa: ASSPIRLTSGRTDTQY
v_gene: TRBV5-6

CDR3aa: ASSLGTTNTEAF
v_gene: TRBV11-2

CDR3aa: ASSRGWGLKDTQY
v_gene: TRBV7-8

CDR3aa: ASSRDRADNEQF
v_gene: TRBV18